The rows below give T cell receptor beta chains drawn from one sample of a study of shared clonotypes between healthy human individuals. Libraries were prepared by immunoSEQ multiplex PCR; TCRdb keeps only in-frame clonotypes and omits some of them. The sample contains about 990,000 clones, 75% to 80% of which appear only once. The sequenced material came from memory CD4+ T cells from PBMCs. The receptors were sampled from a man younger than 35 in good health. Some clones in this sample may be carry-over from other donors' samples. CDR3s include the opening cysteine and the closing phenylalanine or tryptophan. D genes are given only for firm matches. A row's size may be missing; if present it is once, few, many or a size class.

j_gene: TRBJ1-1; d_gene: .; v_gene: TRBV5-4; abundance: .; CDR3nt: TGTGCCAGCAGCTCCGACCCTGACTCCGCCACTGAAGCTTTCTTT; CDR3aa: CASSSDPDSATEAFF
j_gene: TRBJ1-1; d_gene: .; v_gene: TRBV5-1; abundance: .; CDR3nt: TGCGCCAGCAGCTTGATCAGGGGTGACACTGAAGCTTTCTTT; CDR3aa: CASSLIRGDTEAFF
j_gene: TRBJ1-4; d_gene: .; v_gene: TRBV5-4; abundance: .; CDR3nt: TGTGCCAGCAGCTTGGCGGCAGGGGCCGACGATGAAAAACTGTTTTTT; CDR3aa: CASSLAAGADDEKLFF
j_gene: TRBJ1-4; d_gene: TRBD1; v_gene: TRBV25-1; abundance: .; CDR3nt: TGTGCCAGCAGTAGACAGGGGAAGGGGAATGAAAAACTGTTTTTT; CDR3aa: CASSRQGKGNEKLFF
j_gene: TRBJ1-1; d_gene: .; v_gene: TRBV7-8; abundance: .; CDR3nt: TGTGCCAGCAGTCGAGGGGGTATGAACACTGAAGCTTTCTTT; CDR3aa: CASSRGGMNTEAFF
j_gene: TRBJ2-7; d_gene: TRBD2; v_gene: TRBV5-6; abundance: few; CDR3nt: TGTGCCAGCAGCTTGGTAGGGGCGGGGGGCGAGCAGTACTTC; CDR3aa: CASSLVGAGGEQYF
j_gene: TRBJ2-1; d_gene: .; v_gene: TRBV9; abundance: .; CDR3nt: TGTGCCAGCAGCGTAGCCTCCAACTACAATGAGCAGTTCTTC; CDR3aa: CASSVASNYNEQFF
j_gene: TRBJ2-3; d_gene: TRBD2; v_gene: TRBV11-3; abundance: .; CDR3nt: TGTGCCAGCAGCCCGGGAGGTAGCACAGATACGCAGTATTTT; CDR3aa: CASSPGGSTDTQYF
j_gene: TRBJ2-7; d_gene: TRBD1; v_gene: TRBV28; abundance: .; CDR3nt: TGTGCCAGCAGTTTAAGTAGGGACAGGGTCTCCTACGAGCAGTACTTC; CDR3aa: CASSLSRDRVSYEQYF
j_gene: TRBJ2-1; d_gene: .; v_gene: TRBV7-9; abundance: .; CDR3nt: TGTGCCAGCAGCATAACCCTAGCCGCAGGGCAGTTCTTC; CDR3aa: CASSITLAAGQFF
j_gene: TRBJ1-2; d_gene: .; v_gene: TRBV5-4; abundance: .; CDR3nt: TGTGCCAGCAGCTTGAGCATCAGGGCGGACTATGGCTACACCTTC; CDR3aa: CASSLSIRADYGYTF
j_gene: TRBJ2-1; d_gene: TRBD2; v_gene: TRBV25-1; abundance: .; CDR3nt: TGTGCCAGCAGTGACCATCTAGCGGGAGCCTACAATGAGCAGTTCTTC; CDR3aa: CASSDHLAGAYNEQFF
j_gene: TRBJ2-1; d_gene: .; v_gene: TRBV19; abundance: .; CDR3nt: TGTGCCAGTAGTATAGGACAGGTCTCCTACAATGAGCAGTTCTTC; CDR3aa: CASSIGQVSYNEQFF
j_gene: TRBJ2-7; d_gene: .; v_gene: TRBV5-1; abundance: .; CDR3nt: TGCGCCAGCAGCTTGACGACAGGACTCTCGGGCGAGCAGTACTTC; CDR3aa: CASSLTTGLSGEQYF
j_gene: TRBJ2-7; d_gene: TRBD1; v_gene: TRBV2; abundance: .; CDR3nt: TGTGCCAGCACTTCACAGGGGGCGGGCTACGAGCAGTACTTC; CDR3aa: CASTSQGAGYEQYF
j_gene: TRBJ1-5; d_gene: TRBD1; v_gene: TRBV28; abundance: .; CDR3nt: TGTGCCAGCAGCGACAGGGGAGGTCAGCCCCAGCATTTT; CDR3aa: CASSDRGGQPQHF
j_gene: TRBJ2-1; d_gene: TRBD2; v_gene: TRBV5-8; abundance: .; CDR3nt: TGTGCCAGCATCATAGGGACTAGAGGGGGTTGGGATGAGCAGTTCTTC; CDR3aa: CASIIGTRGGWDEQFF
j_gene: TRBJ1-1; d_gene: .; v_gene: TRBV6-5; abundance: .; CDR3nt: TGTGCCAGCAGTTACGGTTGGGCAGTGAAGAACACTGAAGCTTTCTTT; CDR3aa: CASSYGWAVKNTEAFF
j_gene: TRBJ2-2; d_gene: .; v_gene: TRBV28; abundance: .; CDR3nt: TGTGCCACCATCACGGGGGTAAGGACCGGGGAGCTGTTTTTT; CDR3aa: CATITGVRTGELFF
j_gene: TRBJ1-1; d_gene: .; v_gene: TRBV29-1; abundance: .; CDR3nt: TGCAGCGTCGCAGGGGTTATGAACACTGAAGCTTTCTTT; CDR3aa: CSVAGVMNTEAFF
j_gene: TRBJ1-3; d_gene: .; v_gene: TRBV19; abundance: .; CDR3nt: TGTGCCAGTAGTACCGCCCGTGGCTCTGGAAACACCATATATTTT; CDR3aa: CASSTARGSGNTIYF
j_gene: TRBJ2-7; d_gene: TRBD1; v_gene: TRBV28; abundance: .; CDR3nt: TGTGCCAGCAGCACCAGACAGGGGTGGGACTACGAGCAGTACTTC; CDR3aa: CASSTRQGWDYEQYF
j_gene: TRBJ2-3; d_gene: TRBD2; v_gene: TRBV5-1; abundance: .; CDR3nt: TGCGCCAGCAGCTGGGGACTAGCGGGAGTTAAGAACACAGATACGCAGTATTTT; CDR3aa: CASSWGLAGVKNTDTQYF
j_gene: TRBJ1-2; d_gene: TRBD1; v_gene: TRBV7-4; abundance: .; CDR3nt: TGTGCCAGCACCTTGAGAGGGACAGGGGATCACCCCGAGCAAACCGGGGGTATTGGAGGCTACACCTTC; CDR3aa: CASTLRGTGDHPEQTGGIGGYTF
j_gene: TRBJ2-7; d_gene: .; v_gene: TRBV11-2; abundance: once; CDR3nt: TGTGCCAGCAGCTCCCGTGGGGAAGCTGGCTACGAGCAGTACTTC; CDR3aa: CASSSRGEAGYEQYF
j_gene: TRBJ2-2; d_gene: TRBD2; v_gene: TRBV18; abundance: .; CDR3nt: TGTGCCAGCTCACCGCCGGGAGGGCCTACCACCGGGGAGCTGTTTTTT; CDR3aa: CASSPPGGPTTGELFF
j_gene: TRBJ2-1; d_gene: .; v_gene: TRBV28; abundance: few; CDR3nt: TGTGCCAGCAGTCAAAGGGATGAGCAGTTCTTC; CDR3aa: CASSQRDEQFF
j_gene: TRBJ1-4; d_gene: .; v_gene: TRBV30; abundance: .; CDR3nt: TGTGCCTGGAGCCTCCCCGGGGGGCCCTCAACTAATGAAAAACTGTTTTTT; CDR3aa: CAWSLPGGPSTNEKLFF
j_gene: TRBJ2-5; d_gene: TRBD1; v_gene: TRBV9; abundance: .; CDR3nt: TGTGCCAGCAGCCCGTCGGGACAGTCACAAGAGACCCAGTACTTC; CDR3aa: CASSPSGQSQETQYF
j_gene: TRBJ2-3; d_gene: .; v_gene: TRBV18; abundance: many; CDR3nt: TGTGCCAGCTCACCTCCCAGAATTACAGATACGCAGTATTTT; CDR3aa: CASSPPRITDTQYF
j_gene: TRBJ2-1; d_gene: .; v_gene: TRBV7-9; abundance: .; CDR3nt: TGTGCCAGCAGCTTATCCTCACTCACCTACAATGAGCAGTTCTTC; CDR3aa: CASSLSSLTYNEQFF
j_gene: TRBJ2-7; d_gene: .; v_gene: TRBV2; abundance: once; CDR3nt: TGTGCCATAGGGGGGACCCCCTACGAGCAGTACTTC; CDR3aa: CAIGGTPYEQYF
j_gene: TRBJ1-5; d_gene: TRBD1; v_gene: TRBV10-3; abundance: many; CDR3nt: TGTGCCATCAGTGAACAGGGGGCGAATCAGCCCCAGCATTTT; CDR3aa: CAISEQGANQPQHF
j_gene: TRBJ2-7; d_gene: TRBD1; v_gene: TRBV2; abundance: .; CDR3nt: TGTGCCAGCAGTATACGGGACAGGGCCTACGAGCAGTACTTC; CDR3aa: CASSIRDRAYEQYF
j_gene: TRBJ2-4; d_gene: TRBD2; v_gene: TRBV19; abundance: once; CDR3nt: TGTGCCAGTAGTCCCCGACTAGCGGGAGGGCCGCTAGAATCCAAAAACATTCAGTACTTC; CDR3aa: CASSPRLAGGPLESKNIQYF
j_gene: TRBJ1-3; d_gene: .; v_gene: TRBV2; abundance: .; CDR3nt: TGTGCCAGCAGTGAACTGAACACCATATATTTT; CDR3aa: CASSELNTIYF
j_gene: TRBJ2-7; d_gene: TRBD1; v_gene: TRBV5-1; abundance: .; CDR3nt: TGCGCCAGCAGCTTGGGACAGGGGGCTAGTGAGCAGTACTTC; CDR3aa: CASSLGQGASEQYF
j_gene: TRBJ2-7; d_gene: .; v_gene: TRBV29-1; abundance: .; CDR3nt: TGCAGCGTGAGCCCTAAAAGATACGAGCAGTACTTC; CDR3aa: CSVSPKRYEQYF
j_gene: TRBJ2-7; d_gene: TRBD2; v_gene: TRBV14; abundance: .; CDR3nt: TGTGCCAGCAGCCAGACTAGCGGGACCGAGCAGTACTTC; CDR3aa: CASSQTSGTEQYF
j_gene: TRBJ1-2; d_gene: .; v_gene: TRBV19; abundance: once; CDR3nt: TGTGCCAGTAGTATGGAGGCAGCGCCCCGGCACACCTTC; CDR3aa: CASSMEAAPRHTF
j_gene: TRBJ2-3; d_gene: .; v_gene: TRBV2; abundance: .; CDR3nt: TGTGCCAGCAGTCTTGACCGAACTAGCACAGATACGCAGTATTTT; CDR3aa: CASSLDRTSTDTQYF
j_gene: TRBJ2-5; d_gene: .; v_gene: TRBV6-1; abundance: .; CDR3nt: TGTGCCACCTTTCTGGAGGAGACAACGGGGGAGACCCAGTACTTC; CDR3aa: CATFLEETTGETQYF
j_gene: TRBJ2-1; d_gene: .; v_gene: TRBV20-1; abundance: .; CDR3nt: TGCAGTGCCAGACTAGTTGGTGAGCAGTTCTTC; CDR3aa: CSARLVGEQFF
j_gene: TRBJ2-3; d_gene: .; v_gene: TRBV29-1; abundance: .; CDR3nt: TGCAGCGCAGACAGTGGTACAGATACGCAGTATTTT; CDR3aa: CSADSGTDTQYF
j_gene: TRBJ2-7; d_gene: .; v_gene: TRBV18; abundance: once; CDR3nt: TGTGCCAGCTCACCAACCGACCTACGCGAGCAGTACTTC; CDR3aa: CASSPTDLREQYF
j_gene: TRBJ1-1; d_gene: .; v_gene: TRBV28; abundance: .; CDR3nt: TGTGCCAGCAGCCAGGTAATGGTACTCAGTGAAGCTTTCTTT; CDR3aa: CASSQVMVLSEAFF